A selection of T cell receptor beta chains follows, all from one sample in a study of T cell responses to AZD1222 COVID-19 vaccine. The protocol was immunoSEQ multiplex PCR, while the TCRdb copy is restricted to in-frame clones and leaves out a portion. Among some 170,000 clones listed, approximately 95% were seen once. Sequencing was performed on peripheral blood, taken 28 days after the second dose of the MenACWY control vaccine. The receptor set was obtained from an adult who received the MenACWY meningococcal vaccine as a control. Both conserved end residues are part of each CDR3. Each record gives: V gene, D gene, J gene, clone size, CDR3 protein, CDR3 DNA. The D gene is left open where the match is weak. Size is stated for part of the rows, as once, few or many counts, or as a class when the clone is expanded.

v_call: TRBV19
d_call: TRBD1
j_call: TRBJ1-2
clone_size: .
cdr3_aa: CASNGQGVHGYTF
cdr3_nt: TGTGCCAGTAACGGACAGGGGGTGCATGGCTACACCTTC

v_call: TRBV6-5
d_call: TRBD1
j_call: TRBJ1-2
clone_size: .
cdr3_aa: CASSRDRGYGYTF
cdr3_nt: TGTGCCAGCAGTCGGGACAGGGGGTATGGCTACACCTTC

v_call: TRBV15
d_call: .
j_call: TRBJ1-2
clone_size: .
cdr3_aa: CATSSPDGANYGYTF
cdr3_nt: TGTGCCACCAGCAGCCCCGACGGAGCTAACTATGGCTACACCTTC

v_call: TRBV3-1/TRBV3-2
d_call: .
j_call: TRBJ1-1
clone_size: .
cdr3_aa: CASSHWGRENTEAFF
cdr3_nt: TGTGCCAGCAGCCATTGGGGCAGGGAGAACACTGAAGCTTTCTTT

v_call: TRBV3-1/TRBV3-2
d_call: TRBD1
j_call: TRBJ1-2
clone_size: .
cdr3_aa: CASSPKTGTGIGYTF
cdr3_nt: TGTGCCAGCAGCCCCAAGACCGGGACAGGGATTGGCTACACCTTC

v_call: TRBV29-1
d_call: .
j_call: TRBJ1-2
clone_size: .
cdr3_aa: CSGTDRYGYTF
cdr3_nt: TGCAGCGGGACTGACAGATATGGCTACACCTTC

v_call: TRBV3-1/TRBV3-2
d_call: .
j_call: TRBJ2-7
clone_size: .
cdr3_aa: CASSLLTSEDEQYF
cdr3_nt: TGTGCCAGCAGCCTGCTTACCTCTGAGGACGAGCAGTACTTC

v_call: TRBV3-1/TRBV3-2
d_call: .
j_call: TRBJ1-6
clone_size: .
cdr3_aa: CASSQDQGNSPLHF
cdr3_nt: TGTGCCAGCAGCCAAGATCAGGGTAATTCACCCCTCCACTTT

v_call: TRBV6-2/TRBV6-3
d_call: .
j_call: TRBJ1-4
clone_size: once
cdr3_aa: CASSRAGTVTNEKLFF
cdr3_nt: TGTGCCAGCAGCCGGGCGGGAACAGTGACAAATGAAAAACTGTTTTTT

v_call: TRBV11-2
d_call: .
j_call: TRBJ1-1
clone_size: .
cdr3_aa: CASSLLQVTEAFF
cdr3_nt: TGTGCCAGCAGCTTACTCCAGGTCACTGAAGCTTTCTTT

v_call: TRBV2
d_call: TRBD1
j_call: TRBJ2-5
clone_size: .
cdr3_aa: CAGRQGAGETQYF
cdr3_nt: TGTGCCGGCAGACAGGGGGCTGGAGAGACCCAGTACTTC

v_call: TRBV12-3/TRBV12-4
d_call: .
j_call: TRBJ2-6
clone_size: .
cdr3_aa: CASSRTGANVLTF
cdr3_nt: TGTGCCAGCAGTAGGACAGGGGCCAACGTCCTGACTTTC

v_call: TRBV29-1
d_call: .
j_call: TRBJ2-5
clone_size: .
cdr3_aa: CSVEKGTLGTQYF
cdr3_nt: TGCAGCGTTGAAAAGGGGACCCTGGGGACCCAGTACTTC

v_call: TRBV9
d_call: .
j_call: TRBJ1-4
clone_size: .
cdr3_aa: CASSPTPGEKLFF
cdr3_nt: TGTGCCAGCAGCCCAACCCCTGGGGAAAAACTGTTTTTT

v_call: TRBV27
d_call: TRBD2
j_call: TRBJ2-7
clone_size: .
cdr3_aa: CASSYSTSGGYEQYF
cdr3_nt: TGTGCCAGCAGTTACTCGACTAGCGGGGGCTACGAGCAGTACTTC

v_call: TRBV18
d_call: .
j_call: TRBJ2-6
clone_size: .
cdr3_aa: CASSPGQGNVLTF
cdr3_nt: TGTGCCAGCTCCCCCGGACAAGGCAACGTCCTGACTTTC

v_call: TRBV7-2
d_call: .
j_call: TRBJ1-5
clone_size: .
cdr3_aa: CASSLERNQPQHF
cdr3_nt: TGTGCCAGCAGCTTAGAGCGCAATCAGCCCCAGCATTTT

v_call: TRBV28
d_call: .
j_call: TRBJ1-2
clone_size: .
cdr3_aa: CASSYAGTGYGYTF
cdr3_nt: TGTGCCAGCAGTTACGCCGGGACGGGTTATGGCTACACCTTC

v_call: TRBV2
d_call: .
j_call: TRBJ1-5
clone_size: .
cdr3_aa: CASSESGQGNQPQHF
cdr3_nt: TGTGCCAGCAGTGAAAGCGGGCAGGGCAATCAGCCCCAGCATTTT

v_call: TRBV28
d_call: TRBD1
j_call: TRBJ1-6
clone_size: .
cdr3_aa: CASSRDRVNSPLHF
cdr3_nt: TGTGCCAGCAGTCGCGACAGGGTTAATTCACCCCTCCACTTT

v_call: TRBV11-2
d_call: .
j_call: TRBJ1-5
clone_size: .
cdr3_aa: CASSLDISQPQHF
cdr3_nt: TGTGCCAGCAGCTTAGATATAAGTCAGCCCCAGCATTTT

v_call: TRBV6-5
d_call: .
j_call: TRBJ2-5
clone_size: .
cdr3_aa: CASSPNPGEQETQYF
cdr3_nt: TGTGCCAGCAGTCCGAACCCGGGGGAGCAAGAGACCCAGTACTTC

v_call: TRBV13
d_call: TRBD1
j_call: TRBJ2-3
clone_size: .
cdr3_aa: CASSQRQGLTDTQYF
cdr3_nt: TGTGCCAGCAGCCAAAGACAGGGGCTAACAGATACGCAGTATTTT

v_call: TRBV28
d_call: TRBD1
j_call: TRBJ1-6
clone_size: .
cdr3_aa: CASSPYDRDPYNSPLHF
cdr3_nt: TGTGCCAGCAGTCCCTATGACAGGGACCCTTATAATTCACCCCTCCACTTT

v_call: TRBV5-6
d_call: .
j_call: TRBJ1-3
clone_size: .
cdr3_aa: CASSRQGSGNTIYF
cdr3_nt: TGTGCCAGCAGCCGGCAGGGTTCTGGAAACACCATATATTTT

v_call: TRBV28
d_call: TRBD2
j_call: TRBJ2-5
clone_size: .
cdr3_aa: CASSSGGARETQYF
cdr3_nt: TGTGCCAGCTCGAGCGGGGGGGCCAGAGAGACCCAGTACTTC

v_call: TRBV18
d_call: TRBD1
j_call: TRBJ1-6
clone_size: .
cdr3_aa: CASSPFAPDRGKGSYNSPLHF
cdr3_nt: TGTGCCAGCTCACCCTTCGCCCCGGACAGGGGAAAGGGCTCCTATAATTCACCCCTCCACTTT

v_call: TRBV19
d_call: .
j_call: TRBJ1-3
clone_size: .
cdr3_aa: CASRTGGSGNTIYF
cdr3_nt: TGTGCCAGTAGAACCGGGGGCTCTGGAAACACCATATATTTT

v_call: TRBV27
d_call: .
j_call: TRBJ2-5
clone_size: .
cdr3_aa: CASGLGSNQETQYF
cdr3_nt: TGTGCCAGCGGGCTAGGCAGCAACCAAGAGACCCAGTACTTC

v_call: TRBV6-5
d_call: .
j_call: TRBJ1-2
clone_size: .
cdr3_aa: CASSLSREYGGYTF
cdr3_nt: TGTGCCAGCTCCTTATCTCGGGAATACGGTGGCTACACCTTC